This T cell receptor beta chain was sequenced for a study of beta chain features in type 1 diabetes. Points on this clone: No antigen is known for it.

The authors reverse transcribed all of the isolated RNA, so sequencing captured expressed TCRB transcripts. TCRdb keeps only in-frame clones here, not all; method: immunoSEQ multiplex PCR. The table records 300,000 to 400,000 clones, roughly 8.8% of them present only once. Markers CD45RO/CCR7/CD25/CD127/CD95/CD27 served to sort CD4+ naive, central memory, regulatory and stem cell-like memory cells. Study-level points and caveats: TCRB repertoires of naive, central memory and Treg cells appeared more similar among patients than among healthy donors. Researchers caution that PCR might favor shorter templates, equally among patients and controls. Shortening of TCRB CDR3s, moderate but significant, appeared in all four CD4+ subsets of Type 1 diabetes patients. A definitive answer on HLA type influencing TCRB rearrangement was not reached here.

This clonotype was obtained from a man younger than 40 with type 1 diabetes. Sequencing was carried out using central memory CD4+ T cells from blood.

The CDR3: CASGSASAATYGYTF. Here the CDR3 DNA reads TGTGCCAGCGGGTCCGCCAGCGCAGCTACCTATGGCTACACCTTC. This sequence joins TRBV25-1 and TRBJ1-2; unclear D gene. The V gene's germline CDR1 is MGHDK and CDR2 SYGVNS. V lost 8 bases and J 4 bases, leaving 20 bases between the germline ends. This CDR3 spans 15 amino acids.